A single T cell receptor (beta chain) is shown here with its context. This CDR3 is 15 amino acids long. Germline loops: CDR1 MGHRA, CDR2 YSYEKL. Trimming took off 1 base at V and 4 bases at J, with 13 bases between the two ends. The data originate from a study of shared clonotypes between healthy human individuals. Overall study: Three plates were used per donor for CD4 naive, three for CD4 memory, two for CD8 naive and one for CD8 memory.

Naive CD8 cells were CD45RO-negative, positively selected for CCR7, excluding terminally differentiated effector memory CD45RA+ cells. Every subset's genomic DNA went evenly onto several immunoSEQ plates. Sequencing used immunoSEQ multiplex PCR; TCRdb keeps in-frame clones, though not all of them. The sample consists of some 2 million clones, about 95% of them appearing once. Sequenced: naive CD8+ T cells sorted from blood. This sequence was found in a man aged 18 to 35 in good health. The chain employs TRBV4-1 and TRBJ1-2; D ambiguous. The DNA for the CDR3 is TGCGCCAGCAGCCAAGCAACCGAAGGCCCCTATGGCTACACCTTC. Encoded protein: CASSQATEGPYGYTF.